One TCR beta chain is described in this entry. Its antigen is unknown. V lost 10 bases and J lost 1; bases outside the gene matches: 2. Germline V gene sequence: CDR1 MNHEY, CDR2 SVGAGI. The CDR3 has 12 amino acids. The data belong to a study of cytomegalovirus exposure and HLA in healthy donors. Amplification used 60 Vbeta primers and 13 Jbeta primers. Produced via immunoSEQ multiplex PCR; TCRdb's table is partial and in-frame only. The sample holds 150,000 or so clones, 65% to 75% seen once. Study findings and constraints: When analyzed later, a missense DCLRE1C variant was found to be linked to TCR beta V- and J-gene trimming. In an earlier analysis, in roughly 580 donors, most V segments appeared productive either ~90% or ~30% of the time. A classifier reportedly called cytomegalovirus status with high sensitivity and specificity. What a later analysis reportedly showed was that an Asian-associated ancestry cluster had fewer N-insertions than the roughly 720-donor mean.

The sample comprised PBMCs. This chain links TRBV6-5 with TRBJ1-2; TRBD1 matches 8 bases. This clonotype was sampled from a human donor in good health. Here the CDR3 DNA reads TGTGCCACTACAGGGGGTAACTATGGCTACACCTTC. Protein sequence: CATTGGNYGYTF.